One T cell receptor (beta chain) is described in this entry. Its antigen is not yet known. Base quality data are lacking; no much larger clone is found one base away. Receptors were amplified or captured by 5' RACE. These reads were obtained on an Illumina HiSeq 2500. The second PCR ran for roughly 7 to 11 cycles and used a J-beta primer mix along with a sample-barcoded 5' primer. A unique molecular identifier was introduced onto each TCR beta cDNA molecule by a template-switch 5' adaptor carrying 12 random nucleotides. At least 2.5 million CDR3-containing paired-end reads were obtained from each sample. First-strand cDNA was synthesized from all RNA with the Mint cDNA synthesis kit, primed by a TRBC-specific oligonucleotide. All cDNA was treated with uracil-DNA glycosylase and then went through a first 18-cycle PCR with the universal primers M1SS and BC2_uni_R. From the authors' description of their analysis: For normalization, 1 million high-quality reads were randomly selected from each sample, with every read carrying a distinct molecular identifier. Instead of being binned into consensus sequences, reads with shared molecular identifiers were discarded. MiTCR, run with a Q25 quality threshold and the strictest error-elimination algorithm, handled CDR3 identification, clonotype clustering and error correction. A nonparametric unseen species model with Euler transformation was used to estimate lower-bound total TCR beta diversity. The public sequencing data were trimmed at Q25 with fastp and processed into clonotypes with MiXCR by TCRdb, which kept only in-frame beta chains. CDR3 protein duplicates are merged, each entry listing the most common genes and DNA. TCRdb, not the original authors, processed these V and J calls. Counted in this sample were about 640,000 distinct CDR3 sequences; 58% of them appeared once. Jointly, the top ten make up over 30% of the sample.

The data derive from a study of blood T cells in healthy people across ages (dated by TCRdb to between 2014 and 2017). With respect to the entire study: Template switching captured roughly one uniquely barcoded TCR beta cDNA molecule per two T cells in model experiments. To track age-related changes in TCR beta repertoire diversity, the study relied on deep sequencing normalized with unique cDNA molecular identifiers. Donors were grouped into four age groups: young (average 16 years), middle-aged (39), aged (roughly 67) and long-lived (approximately 82). To avoid experimental bias, donors of different ages were randomly spread across the sequencing lanes. The study analyzed two additional independent replicas of 1 million unique cDNA reads from the same blood draw for two donors, one aged 18 to 30 and one aged 80 or older.

Reading from cysteine to phenylalanine, the CDR3 counts 16 amino acids. The kept DNA is CDR3 alone, 48 bases in frame from the first base. The germline V gene supplies CDR1 SGHRS and CDR2 YFSETQ. Trimming accounts for 4 bases at V and 2 bases at J, while the number of junction bases matched to no gene is 10. Systemically healthy Caucasian individuals from Russia, about 38 in total and aged about 6 to 95 years, were included as donors. Roughly 11 milliliters of peripheral blood were drawn from each donor into EDTA-treated Vacutainer tubes. PBMCs were isolated by Ficoll-Paque density-gradient centrifugation, with at least 6 million obtained per sample. Total RNA was extracted from PBMCs with Trizol reagent, with at least 6 micrograms obtained per sample. Naive CD45RAhigh/CD27high T cell percentages were measured by flow cytometry on a PBMC aliquot from every donor. Study-wide conclusions, independent of this receptor: As age increased, observed TCR beta diversity per million T cells dropped in a roughly linear way, and a significant reduction was already evident by age around 41. The CMV infection status of donors was not known, potentially confounding age-related changes in expanded clonotypes. Compared with the aged group, the long-lived group had more naive CD4+ T cells, fewer expanded clones and increased TCR diversity, a pattern suggesting age selection. The percentage of naive T cells measured by flow cytometry correlated strongly with observed TCR beta diversity. Total diversity estimates from one million sequenced T cells were considered lower bounds and underestimates. Bulk unsorted PBMC profiling prevented conclusive comparison of naive and antigen-experienced compartments.

This TCR came from a man in his fifties or sixties in good health. This chain joins TRBV5-1 to TRBJ2-3; 7 nucleotides in the junction match TRBD1. The sequenced sample consisted of blood. The nucleotide sequence is TGCGCCAGCAGCCAGAGTGGACAGGCCAACACAGATACGCAGTATTTT. Its product reads: CASSQSGQANTDTQYF.